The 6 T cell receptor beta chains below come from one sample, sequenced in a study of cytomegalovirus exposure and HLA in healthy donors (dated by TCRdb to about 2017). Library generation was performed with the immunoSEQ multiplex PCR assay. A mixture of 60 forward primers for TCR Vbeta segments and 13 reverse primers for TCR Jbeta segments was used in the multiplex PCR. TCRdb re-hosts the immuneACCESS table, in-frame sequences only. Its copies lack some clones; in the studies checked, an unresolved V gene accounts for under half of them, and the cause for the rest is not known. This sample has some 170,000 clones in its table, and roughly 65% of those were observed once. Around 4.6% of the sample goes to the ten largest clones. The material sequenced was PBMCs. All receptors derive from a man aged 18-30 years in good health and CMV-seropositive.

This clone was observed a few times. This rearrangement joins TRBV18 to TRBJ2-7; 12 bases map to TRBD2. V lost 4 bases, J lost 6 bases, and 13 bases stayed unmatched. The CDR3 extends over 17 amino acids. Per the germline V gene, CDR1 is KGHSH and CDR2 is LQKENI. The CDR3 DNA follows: TGTGCCAGCTCACTATCCGGACTAGCGGGACCGAGGGGCGAGCAGTACGTC. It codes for CASSLSGLAGPRGEQYV.

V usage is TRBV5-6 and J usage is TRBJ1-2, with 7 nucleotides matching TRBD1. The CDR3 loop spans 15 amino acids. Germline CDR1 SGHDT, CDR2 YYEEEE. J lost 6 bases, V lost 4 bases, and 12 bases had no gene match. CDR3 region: CASSGSGQTNHGYTF. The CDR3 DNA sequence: TGTGCCAGCAGCGGGTCGGGACAGACCAACCATGGCTACACCTTC. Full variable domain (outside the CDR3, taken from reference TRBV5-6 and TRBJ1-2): DAGVTQSPTHLIKTRGQQVTLRCSPKSGHDTVSWYQQALGQGPQFIFQYYEEEERQRGNFPDRFSGHQFPNYSSELNVNALLLGDSALYLCASSGSGQTNHGYTFGSGTRLTVV.

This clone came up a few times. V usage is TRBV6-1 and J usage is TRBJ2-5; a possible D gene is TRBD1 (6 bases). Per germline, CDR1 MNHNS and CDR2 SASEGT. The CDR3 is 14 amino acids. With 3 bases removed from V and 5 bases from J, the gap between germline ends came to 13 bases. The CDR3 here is CASSELQGWETQYF. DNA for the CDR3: TGTGCCAGCAGTGAGTTACAGGGTTGGGAGACCCAGTACTTC.

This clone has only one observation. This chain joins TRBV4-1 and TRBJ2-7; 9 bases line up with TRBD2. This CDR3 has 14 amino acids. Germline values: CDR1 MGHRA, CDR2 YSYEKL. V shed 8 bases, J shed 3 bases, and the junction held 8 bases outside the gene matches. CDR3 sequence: CASRLAAGDYEQYV. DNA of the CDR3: TGCGCCAGCCGACTAGCGGCGGGGGACTACGAGCAGTACGTC.

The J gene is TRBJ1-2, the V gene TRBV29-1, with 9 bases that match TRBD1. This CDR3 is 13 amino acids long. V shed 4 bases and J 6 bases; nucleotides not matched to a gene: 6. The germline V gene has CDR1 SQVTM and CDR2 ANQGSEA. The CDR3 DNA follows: TGCAGCGTTGGAGGGACAGGGTTGGATGGCTACACCTTC. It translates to CSVGGTGLDGYTF.

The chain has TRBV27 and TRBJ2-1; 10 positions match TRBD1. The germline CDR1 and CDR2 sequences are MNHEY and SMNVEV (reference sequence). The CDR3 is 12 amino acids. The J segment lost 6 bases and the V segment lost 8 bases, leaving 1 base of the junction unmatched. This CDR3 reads CASGTGVNEQFF. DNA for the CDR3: TGTGCCAGCGGGACAGGGGTCAATGAGCAGTTCTTC.